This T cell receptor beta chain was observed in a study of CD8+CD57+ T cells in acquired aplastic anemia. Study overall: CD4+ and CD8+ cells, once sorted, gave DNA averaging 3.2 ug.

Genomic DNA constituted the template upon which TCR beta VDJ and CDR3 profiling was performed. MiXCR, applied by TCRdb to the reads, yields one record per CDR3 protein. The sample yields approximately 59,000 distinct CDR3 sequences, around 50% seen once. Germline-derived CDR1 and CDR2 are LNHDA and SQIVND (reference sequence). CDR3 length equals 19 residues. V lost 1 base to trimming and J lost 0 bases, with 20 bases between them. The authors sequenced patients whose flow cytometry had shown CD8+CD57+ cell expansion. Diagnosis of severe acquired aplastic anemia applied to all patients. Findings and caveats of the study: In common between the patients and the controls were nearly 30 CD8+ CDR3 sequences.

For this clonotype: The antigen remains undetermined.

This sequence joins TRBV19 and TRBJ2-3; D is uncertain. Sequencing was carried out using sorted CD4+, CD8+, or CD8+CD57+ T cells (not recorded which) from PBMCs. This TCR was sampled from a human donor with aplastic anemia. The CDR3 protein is CASSIVTSNSALSTDTQYF. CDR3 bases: TGTGCCAGTAGTATAGTCACAAGTAACAGCGCGCTTAGCACAGATACGCAGTATTTT.